This T cell receptor (beta chain) was identified during a study of T cells after posttransplantation cyclophosphamide. With 5 bases removed from V and 4 bases from J, the gap between germline ends came to 14 bases. There are 14 residues in the CDR3. Germline V gene sequence: CDR1 KGHSH, CDR2 LQKENI. Using immunoSEQ multiplex PCR, the repertoire was profiled, and TCRdb retains in-frame clones only, with some absent. The data contain tens of thousands of clones, roughly 93% of them singletons. The sequence was collected from a woman aged 50 to 60 in good health and a related stem cell transplant donor. The chain links TRBV18 to TRBJ1-2; D may be TRBD1 (6 bases). The sequenced material came from PBMCs. CDR3 bases: TGTGCCAGCTCAACTGGACAGACAATCTATGGCTACACCTTC. Protein: CASSTGQTIYGYTF.